This T cell receptor beta chain was sequenced for a study of cytomegalovirus exposure and HLA in healthy donors. About the research overall: Tens of millions of unique TCRs, all from HLA-typed donors, were included in an early release of the data.

The length of the CDR3 is 16 residues. V lost 2 bases, J lost 6 bases, and 13 bases stayed unmatched. Germline values: CDR1 SGHKS, CDR2 YYEKEE (reference sequence). Findings of the study overall: There were 150 or so TCR beta chains listed as cytomegalovirus-associated. The likely explanation for a cluster of highly shared sequence variants was sequencing artifact.

A word on this clone: Its antigen remains unidentified.

60 Vbeta and 13 Jbeta primers were used in PCR. Clones were sequenced by immunoSEQ multiplex PCR, and TCRdb holds only the in-frame ones, with some missing. This sample carries 150,000 or so clones, roughly 84% of them seen once, and the ten largest clones take 5% to 7%. Material: PBMCs. The gene calls are TRBV5-5 and TRBJ2-7, with 8 bases that match TRBD2. This sequence originates from a man aged 50-59 years in good health and CMV-seropositive. The CDR3 DNA follows: TGTGCCAGCAGCTTTTCGGTAGCGGGGCCCGCGAGCGAGCAGTACGTC. It encodes CASSFSVAGPASEQYV.